This T cell receptor (beta chain) derives from a study of blood T cell repertoires in COVID-19. CDR3 length: 14 residues. The V gene end was trimmed by 4 bases and the J gene end by 7 bases; junction bases not matched to a gene: 5. Germline V gene sequence: CDR1 SEHNR, CDR2 FQNEAQ (reference sequence). Clones were sequenced by immunoSEQ multiplex PCR, and TCRdb holds only the in-frame ones, with some missing. The sample holds 250,000 to 300,000 clones; 70% to 90% are singletons and the top ten take less than 4%. The TCR comes from a man in his late teens or twenties with active or convalescent COVID-19. Source material: peripheral blood. The chain uses TRBV7-9 and TRBJ1-4; 8 bases fit TRBD1. The DNA of the CDR3 is TGTGCCAGCAGCTCGACAGGGGTCGGTGAAAAACTGTTTTTT. It yields the protein CASSSTGVGEKLFF.